This T cell receptor beta chain was documented in a study of blood T cell repertoires in COVID-19. Clones were sequenced by immunoSEQ multiplex PCR, and TCRdb holds only the in-frame ones, with some missing. This table has approximately 57,000 clones, roughly 82% appearing once. After removal of 3 bases from V and 7 bases from J, the junction contained 3 bases not matched to a gene. This CDR3 is built from 13 residues. Per germline, CDR1 MNHNS and CDR2 SASEGT. This sequence was found in a woman of 80 years or more with acute or convalescent COVID-19. What was sequenced was peripheral blood. V usage is TRBV6-1 and J usage is TRBJ1-2; 9 nucleotides align to TRBD1. The CDR3 region is CASSDRTGAGYTF. Here the CDR3 DNA reads TGTGCCAGCAGTGACCGGACAGGGGCTGGCTACACCTTC.